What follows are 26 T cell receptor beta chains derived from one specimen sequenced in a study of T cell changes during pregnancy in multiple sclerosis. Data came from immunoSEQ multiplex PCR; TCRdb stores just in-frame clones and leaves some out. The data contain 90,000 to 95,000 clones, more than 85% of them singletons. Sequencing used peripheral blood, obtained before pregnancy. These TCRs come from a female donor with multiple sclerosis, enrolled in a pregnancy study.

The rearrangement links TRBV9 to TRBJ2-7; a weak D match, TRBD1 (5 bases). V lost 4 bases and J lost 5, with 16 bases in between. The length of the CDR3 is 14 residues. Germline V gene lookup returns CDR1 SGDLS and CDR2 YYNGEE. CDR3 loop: CASSKGADIHEQYF. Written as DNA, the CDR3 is TGTGCCAGCAGCAAAGGGGCAGATATCCACGAGCAGTACTTC.

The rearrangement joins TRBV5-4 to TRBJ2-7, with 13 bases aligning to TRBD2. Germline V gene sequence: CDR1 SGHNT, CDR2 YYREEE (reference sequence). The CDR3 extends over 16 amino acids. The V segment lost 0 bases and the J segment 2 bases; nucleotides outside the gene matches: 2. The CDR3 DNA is TGTGCCAGCAGCTTGGCCGGACTAGCGGGGGCCTACGAGCAGTACTTC. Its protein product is CASSLAGLAGAYEQYF.

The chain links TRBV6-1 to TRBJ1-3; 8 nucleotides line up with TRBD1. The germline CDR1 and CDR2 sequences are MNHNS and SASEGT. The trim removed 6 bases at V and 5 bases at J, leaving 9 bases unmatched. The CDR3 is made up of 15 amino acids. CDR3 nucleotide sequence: TGTGCCAGCAGAGAACAGGGGGTGAGAAGAAACACCATATATTTT. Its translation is CASREQGVRRNTIYF.

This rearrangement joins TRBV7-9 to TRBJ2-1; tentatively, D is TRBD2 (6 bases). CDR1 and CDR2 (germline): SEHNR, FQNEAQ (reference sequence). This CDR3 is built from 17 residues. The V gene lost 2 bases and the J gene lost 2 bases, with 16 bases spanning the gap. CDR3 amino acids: CASSLWPRRETYNEQFF. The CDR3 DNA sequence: TGTGCCAGCAGCTTATGGCCCAGGCGGGAAACCTACAATGAGCAGTTCTTC. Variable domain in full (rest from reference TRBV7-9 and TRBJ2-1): DTGVSQNPRHKITKRGQNVTFRCDPISEHNRLYWYRQTLGQGPEFLTYFQNEAQLEKSRLLSDRFSAERPKGSFSTLEIQRTEQGDSAMYLCASSLWPRRETYNEQFFGPGTRLTVL.

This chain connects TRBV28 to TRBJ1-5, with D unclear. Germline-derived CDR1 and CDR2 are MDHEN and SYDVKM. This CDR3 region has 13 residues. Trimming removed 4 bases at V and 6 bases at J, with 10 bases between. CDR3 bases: TGTGCCAGCAGTTCCCCCCAGGTTCAGCCCCAGCATTTT. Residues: CASSSPQVQPQHF.

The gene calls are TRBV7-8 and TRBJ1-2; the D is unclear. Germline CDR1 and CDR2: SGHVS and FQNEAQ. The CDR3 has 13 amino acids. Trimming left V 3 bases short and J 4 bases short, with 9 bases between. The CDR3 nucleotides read TGTGCCAGCAGCTTTCCAGGCAGCTATGGCTACACCTTC. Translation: CASSFPGSYGYTF.

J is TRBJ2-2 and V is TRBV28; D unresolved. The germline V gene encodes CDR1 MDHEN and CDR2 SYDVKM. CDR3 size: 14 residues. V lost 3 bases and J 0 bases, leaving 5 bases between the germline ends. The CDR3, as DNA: TGTGCCAGCAGTTTGGCAGCGAACACCGGGGAGCTGTTTTTT. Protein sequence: CASSLAANTGELFF. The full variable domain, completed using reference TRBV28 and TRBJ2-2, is DVKVTQSSRYLVKRTGEKVFLECVQDMDHENMFWYRQDPGLGLRLIYFSYDVKMKEKGDIPEGYSVSREKKERFSLILESASTNQTSMYLCASSLAANTGELFFGEGSRLTVL.

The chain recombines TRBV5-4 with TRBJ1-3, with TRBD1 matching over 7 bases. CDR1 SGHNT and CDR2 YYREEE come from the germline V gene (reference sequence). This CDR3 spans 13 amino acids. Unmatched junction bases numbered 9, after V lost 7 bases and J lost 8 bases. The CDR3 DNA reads TGTGCCAGCGGGATAACAGGGGCGGACACCATATATTTT. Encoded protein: CASGITGADTIYF.

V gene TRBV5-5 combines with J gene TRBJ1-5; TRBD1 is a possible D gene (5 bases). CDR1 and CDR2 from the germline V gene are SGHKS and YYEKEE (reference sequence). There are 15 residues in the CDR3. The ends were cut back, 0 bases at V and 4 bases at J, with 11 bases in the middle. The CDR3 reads CASSLGDRGNQPQHF. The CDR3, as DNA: TGTGCCAGCAGCTTGGGGGATCGGGGGAATCAGCCCCAGCATTTT.

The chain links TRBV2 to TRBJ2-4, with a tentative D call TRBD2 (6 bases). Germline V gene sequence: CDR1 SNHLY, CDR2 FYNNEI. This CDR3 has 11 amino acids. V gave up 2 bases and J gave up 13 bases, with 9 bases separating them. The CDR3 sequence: CASSESGDQYF. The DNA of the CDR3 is TGTGCCAGCAGTGAATCGGGAGACCAGTACTTC.

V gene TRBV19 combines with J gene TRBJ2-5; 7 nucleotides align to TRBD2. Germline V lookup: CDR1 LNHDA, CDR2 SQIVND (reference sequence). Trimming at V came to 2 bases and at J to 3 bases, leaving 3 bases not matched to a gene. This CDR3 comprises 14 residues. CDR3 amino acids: CASSIKGGEETQYF. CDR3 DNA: TGTGCCAGTAGTATAAAGGGAGGGGAAGAGACCCAGTACTTC.

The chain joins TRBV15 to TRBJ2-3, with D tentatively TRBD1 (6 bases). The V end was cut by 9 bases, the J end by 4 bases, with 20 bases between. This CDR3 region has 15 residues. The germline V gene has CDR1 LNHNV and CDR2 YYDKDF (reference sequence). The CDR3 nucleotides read TGTGCCACTTCTCCCGGACAGCTAGTACCAGATACGCAGTATTTT. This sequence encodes CATSPGQLVPDTQYF.

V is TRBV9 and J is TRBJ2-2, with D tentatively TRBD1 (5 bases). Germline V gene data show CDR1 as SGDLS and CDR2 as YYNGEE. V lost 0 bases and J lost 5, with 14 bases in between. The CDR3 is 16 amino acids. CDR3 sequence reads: CASSVGRGVLTGELFF. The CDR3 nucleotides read TGTGCCAGCAGCGTAGGAAGGGGTGTCTTGACCGGGGAGCTGTTTTTT.

The CDR3, as DNA: TGTGCCAGCAGCTTAGCTGGCAGGTTCACTGAAGCTTTCTTT. Protein product: CASSLAGRFTEAFF. V usage is TRBV7-6 and J usage is TRBJ1-1; D remains ambiguous. Trimming took off 0 bases at V and 4 bases at J, with 9 bases between the two ends. The CDR3 is 14 amino acids. Germline CDR1 and CDR2: SGHVS and FNYEAQ.

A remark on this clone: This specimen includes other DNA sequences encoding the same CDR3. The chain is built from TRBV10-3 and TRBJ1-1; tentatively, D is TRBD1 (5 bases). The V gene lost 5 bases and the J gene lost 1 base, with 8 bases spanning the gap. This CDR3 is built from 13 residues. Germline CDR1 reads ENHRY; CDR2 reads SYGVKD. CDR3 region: CAISLGQNTEAFF. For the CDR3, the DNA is TGTGCCATCAGTCTCGGACAGAACACTGAAGCTTTCTTT.

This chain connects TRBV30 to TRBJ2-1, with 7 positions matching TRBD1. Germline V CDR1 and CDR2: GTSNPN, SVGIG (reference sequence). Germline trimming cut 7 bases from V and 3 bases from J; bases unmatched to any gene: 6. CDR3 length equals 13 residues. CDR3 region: CASLRDSYNEQFF. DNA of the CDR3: TGTGCCTCCCTCCGGGACAGCTACAATGAGCAGTTCTTC.

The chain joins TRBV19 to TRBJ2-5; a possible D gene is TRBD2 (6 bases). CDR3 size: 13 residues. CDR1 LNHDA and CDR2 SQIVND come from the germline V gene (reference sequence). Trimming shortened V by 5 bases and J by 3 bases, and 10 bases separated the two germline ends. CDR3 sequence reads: CASSGGWKETQYF. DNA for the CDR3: TGTGCCAGTAGTGGGGGGTGGAAAGAGACCCAGTACTTC. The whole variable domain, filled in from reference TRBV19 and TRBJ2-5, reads DGGITQSPKYLFRKEGQNVTLSCEQNLNHDAMYWYRQDPGQGLRLIYYSQIVNDFQKGDIAEGYSVSREKKESFPLTVTSAQKNPTAFYLCASSGGWKETQYFGPGTRLLVL.

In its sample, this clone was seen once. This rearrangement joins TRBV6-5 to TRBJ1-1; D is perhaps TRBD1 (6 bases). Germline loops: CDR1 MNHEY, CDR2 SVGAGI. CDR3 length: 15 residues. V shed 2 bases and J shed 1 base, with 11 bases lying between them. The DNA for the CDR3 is TGTGCCAGCAGTTACCCCCTGACAGGGAACACTGAAGCTTTCTTT. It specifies CASSYPLTGNTEAFF.

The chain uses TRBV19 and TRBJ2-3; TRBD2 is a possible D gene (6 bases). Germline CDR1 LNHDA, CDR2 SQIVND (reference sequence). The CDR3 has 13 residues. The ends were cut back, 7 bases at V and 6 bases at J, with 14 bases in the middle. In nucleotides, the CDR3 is TGTGCCAGTACCCCGACTGGAGGGGATACGCAGTATTTT. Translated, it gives CASTPTGGDTQYF.

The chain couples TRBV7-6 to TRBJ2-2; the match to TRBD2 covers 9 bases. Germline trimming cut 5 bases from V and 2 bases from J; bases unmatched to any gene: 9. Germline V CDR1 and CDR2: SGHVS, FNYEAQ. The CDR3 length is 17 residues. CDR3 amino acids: CASSTSGSKPNTGELFF. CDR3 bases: TGTGCCAGCAGCACTAGCGGGTCAAAGCCCAACACCGGGGAGCTGTTTTTT.

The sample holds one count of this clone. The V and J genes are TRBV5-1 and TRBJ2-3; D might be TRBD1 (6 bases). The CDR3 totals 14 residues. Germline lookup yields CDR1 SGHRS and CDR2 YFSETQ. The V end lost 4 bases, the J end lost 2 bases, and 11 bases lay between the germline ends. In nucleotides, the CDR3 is TGCGCCAGCAGCCCCCGGGACACCACAGATACGCAGTATTTT. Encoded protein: CASSPRDTTDTQYF.

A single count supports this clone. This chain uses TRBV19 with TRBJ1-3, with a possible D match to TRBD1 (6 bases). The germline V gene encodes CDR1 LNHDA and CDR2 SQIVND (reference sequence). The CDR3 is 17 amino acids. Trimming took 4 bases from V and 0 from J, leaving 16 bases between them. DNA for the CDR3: TGTGCCAGTAGTAACAGGGACCGTGGACGCTCTGGAAACACCATATATTTT. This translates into CASSNRDRGRSGNTIYF.

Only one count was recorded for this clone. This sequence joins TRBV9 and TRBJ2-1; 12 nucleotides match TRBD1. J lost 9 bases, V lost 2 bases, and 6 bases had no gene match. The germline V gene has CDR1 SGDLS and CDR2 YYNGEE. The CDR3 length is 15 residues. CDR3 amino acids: CASSVGDRGPSEQFF. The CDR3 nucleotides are TGTGCCAGCAGCGTTGGGGACAGGGGGCCCAGTGAGCAGTTCTTC.

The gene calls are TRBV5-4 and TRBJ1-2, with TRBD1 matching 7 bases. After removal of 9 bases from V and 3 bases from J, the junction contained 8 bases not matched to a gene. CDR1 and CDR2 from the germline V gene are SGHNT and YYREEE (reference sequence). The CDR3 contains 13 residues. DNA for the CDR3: TGTGCCATGCTCCGGGACAGAGACTATGGCTACACCTTC. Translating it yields CAMLRDRDYGYTF.

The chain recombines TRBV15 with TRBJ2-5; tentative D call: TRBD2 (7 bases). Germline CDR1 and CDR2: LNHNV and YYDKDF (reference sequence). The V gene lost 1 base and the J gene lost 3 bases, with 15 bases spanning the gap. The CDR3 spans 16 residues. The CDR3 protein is CATSRGKGGVKETQYF. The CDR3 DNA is TGTGCCACCAGCAGAGGAAAAGGGGGGGTAAAAGAGACCCAGTACTTC.

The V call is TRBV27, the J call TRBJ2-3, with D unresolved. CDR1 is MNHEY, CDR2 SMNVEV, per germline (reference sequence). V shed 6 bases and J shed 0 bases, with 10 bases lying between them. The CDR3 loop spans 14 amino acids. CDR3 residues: CASRAVISTDTQYF. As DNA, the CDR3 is TGTGCCAGCAGGGCAGTCATTAGCACAGATACGCAGTATTTT.